This T cell receptor (beta chain) was identified during a study of T cells in Graves' hyperthyroidism and ophthalmopathy (dated 2019 in TCRdb). For the wider study: Peripheral blood samples were taken at the time of initial diagnosis, prior to any treatment. Prospective prediction of ophthalmopathy was tested in an independent validation cohort of 18 to 20 hyperthyroidism patients and 15 to 17 patients who later progressed to ophthalmopathy. A discovery cohort of roughly 100 patients, about 43 with Graves' ophthalmopathy and roughly 59 with stable Graves' hyperthyroidism, was used to find distinguishing TCR V-J signatures. The 100 discovery patients were randomly split 7:3 into training and test sets. Once sampling was done, hyperthyroidism patients were given methimazole at a starting dose of 30 mg daily, whereas ophthalmopathy patients were given high-dose intravenous methylprednisolone. TCR Vbeta CDR3 sequencing of 130 to 150 peripheral blood samples (under 45 ophthalmopathy, 75 or so hyperthyroidism and roughly 17 progressor patients) is reported in the paper. Thyroid tissue and blood T-cell repertoires from six Graves' hyperthyroidism patients were also compared in the study. Study-level results and caveats: In validation, the model predicted progression to ophthalmopathy with around 71% sensitivity and approximately 78% specificity, a median of about 6.7 months before onset. Sample size was not statistically predetermined, and blinding of investigators to group allocation was not performed. Most expanded thyroid clonotypes (frequency above 0.001) were also found in blood, which suggests that blood repertoires may mirror thyroid immune responses. In cross-validation, a model built on a 13 V-J signature told ophthalmopathy apart from stable hyperthyroidism with 85% to 90% sensitivity and about 81% specificity, and in testing the same model reached 80%/75%.

Amplification of TCR beta CDR3 regions was carried out from RNA transcripts. The TCR CDR3 was subjected to a first round of RT-PCR using the HTBI primer set and the Qiagen OneStep RT-PCR kit. Libraries were constructed in a second round of multiplex PCR, after which size selection and purification were carried out. Libraries were sequenced paired-end with 100 bp reads on an Illumina HiSeq2000. Concerning the study's data processing: SOAPnuke was used to process the raw data, removing reads that contained adapters or uncalled bases, had a mean Phred below 15, or lacked an exact match to the constant primer or identifier. High-quality paired reads were merged with COPE v1.2.5, and unique nucleotide sequences were defined as clonotypes. Clonotypes were aligned to IMGT TRBV, TRBD and TRBJ reference segments using MiTCR v1.1. Analysis was restricted to V-J combinations with a frequency above 0.0001, which covered about 99% of repertoires. A TCS score was defined as the ratio of F50 (clonal expansion) to E x V (chaos), with BLOSUM62-based TCRdist applied between CDR3 peptides within each V-J. Welch's t-statistics and random forest reduced roughly 530 V-J features to roughly 13, which were used in a naive Bayes classifier (R e1071). Using fastp trimming at Q25 and MiXCR clonotype assembly, TCRdb reanalyzed the public sequencing data and kept in-frame beta chains. Records with the same CDR3 protein are collapsed into one entry carrying the most frequent genes and DNA. TCRdb's processing, not the authors' own work, is the source of the V and J calls. Counted in this sample were roughly 570,000 distinct CDR3 sequences; around 14% of them appeared once. The top ten clones comprise 7.3% of the sample.

This clonotype was seen once. Its binding antigen is unknown. The record has no base qualities; no much larger clone is one base away. Evidence from one read is weak. Stable Graves' hyperthyroidism was defined as no progression to ophthalmopathy during 18 months of follow-up. The hyperthyroidism patients were between 18 and 65 years old and newly diagnosed, with a disease duration of less than 2 months. Exclusion was applied to patients with uncontrolled infections, other autoimmune diseases, pregnancy or lactation. Diagnoses were based on clinical symptoms, serum thyroxine and TRAb, thyroid ultrasound and orbital computed tomography. PBMCs were isolated from more than 8 ml of fresh peripheral blood by Ficoll-Paque density gradient centrifugation. Total RNA was extracted with Trizol reagent, and quality was checked on an Agilent 2100 Bioanalyzer. Sequences SGHRS (CDR1) and YFSETQ (CDR2) are obtained from the germline V gene. Trimming removed 0 bases from V and 2 bases from J; the gene matches leave 5 bases unexplained. The CDR3, from cysteine to phenylalanine, totals 16 residues. This entry keeps only the CDR3 DNA: 48 bases, framed from base 1.

The V gene is TRBV5-1 and the J gene is TRBJ2-7; 10 of the junction bases match TRBD2. The receptor was derived from a woman under 40 with Graves' hyperthyroidism. Sequenced input: blood. In nucleotides, the sequence is TGCGCCAGCAGCTTGGAGGCCGGGACTAGCGCCTACGAGCAGTACTTC. This encodes CASSLEAGTSAYEQYF.